This is a list of T cell receptor beta chains from one sample in a study of blood T cell repertoires in COVID-19. The assay was immunoSEQ multiplex PCR, and TCRdb's table has in-frame clones only and misses some. The sample has around 230,000 clones; 88% are singletons. The sequenced material came from PBMCs or T cells enriched from blood (not recorded which). The receptors originated from a woman in her thirties who had recovered from COVID-19. The CDR3 runs from the conserved cysteine through the conserved F or W. D genes are given only for firm matches. Where a row states a size, it is once, few, many or the class of an expanded clone; other rows omit it.

d_call j_call clone_size v_call cdr3_nt cdr3_aa
TRBD1 TRBJ1-5 . TRBV19 TGTGCCAGTAGGAAACACACAGGGGAAGGAGGGAATCAGCCCCAGCATTTT CASRKHTGEGGNQPQHF
TRBD1 TRBJ1-2 . TRBV5-4 TGTGCCAGCAGCTTCTCGACAGGGAATGGCTACACCTTC CASSFSTGNGYTF
TRBD2 TRBJ2-7 . TRBV9 TGTGCCAGCAGCGTAGGGGCTAGCGGGGCAACCTACGAGCAGTACTTC CASSVGASGATYEQYF
. TRBJ2-7 . TRBV29-1 TGCAGCGTTGATGTCCCGACTGGTGAGCAGTACTTC CSVDVPTGEQYF
TRBD1 TRBJ1-4 . TRBV5-4 TGTGCCAGCAGCAGGGACAGGGGGCAACGAGGGGAAAAACTGTTTTTT CASSRDRGQRGEKLFF
. TRBJ1-1 . TRBV19 TGTGCCAGTAGTATAGATCGCGGGGCTCGGAACACTGAAGCTTTCTTT CASSIDRGARNTEAFF
. TRBJ1-6 . TRBV29-1 TGCAGCGTTGGGGAGCCGAATTCACCCCTCCACTTT CSVGEPNSPLHF
TRBD1 TRBJ1-6 . TRBV6-5 TGTGCCGCCGGGGGAGGACAGGACTATAATTCACCCCTCCACTTT CAAGGGQDYNSPLHF
. TRBJ1-2 . TRBV6-5 TGTGCCAGCAGGGCCGGGACACCCTATGGCTACACCTTC CASRAGTPYGYTF
. TRBJ1-2 few TRBV7-2 TGTGCCAGCAGCTTAGGCGGCTTCTCTTTCTATGGCTACACCTTC CASSLGGFSFYGYTF
TRBD1 TRBJ1-2 few TRBV19 TGTGCCAGTAGTCGGACAGGGGCGAACTATGGCTACACCTTC CASSRTGANYGYTF
TRBD1 TRBJ2-2 . TRBV4-3 TGCGCCAGCAGCCAACTGACAGGGTCGGACACCGGGGAGCTGTTTTTT CASSQLTGSDTGELFF
. TRBJ1-1 . TRBV11-2 TGTGCCAGCAGCTTGGAGAGGAGGGCTTTCTTT CASSLERRAFF
TRBD1 TRBJ1-2 . TRBV7-2 TGTGCCAGCAGAACTCCGGGACAGGGATATGGCTACACCTTC CASRTPGQGYGYTF
. TRBJ1-5 . TRBV4-3 TGCGCCAGCAGCCAAGATGGGCTGCAAAATCAGCCCCAGCATTTT CASSQDGLQNQPQHF
TRBD1 TRBJ2-3 . TRBV19 TGTGCCAGTAGGGGACAGGGGATGGTAGATACGCAGTATTTT CASRGQGMVDTQYF
. TRBJ1-3 . TRBV25-1 TGTGCCAGCAGTGAGCAAGTTGGGGCCTCTGGAAACACCATATATTTT CASSEQVGASGNTIYF
. TRBJ2-6 . TRBV7-2 TGTGCCAGCAGCTATCGGACAGTCCGCTCTGGGGCCAACGTCCTGACTTTC CASSYRTVRSGANVLTF